This record concerns one T cell receptor beta chain sequence. The data were produced by immunoSEQ multiplex PCR, yet TCRdb's version contains in-frame clones alone and is incomplete. The sample lists approximately 110,000 clones; about 72% were seen once. This specimen comes from a study of shared clonotypes between healthy human individuals. Study information: Samples came from a couple of female and a few male donors aged 18 to 49.

The J segment lost 3 bases and the V segment lost 1 base, leaving 10 bases of the junction unmatched. The CDR3 is 17 amino acids. Looked up from germline, CDR1 is LGHNA and CDR2 is YNFKEQ. This TCR derives from a woman aged 25 to 39 in good health. Sequenced sample: memory CD8+ T cells sorted from blood. The subset was: CD45RO+ cells pooled with CCR7-negative TemRA cells. V is TRBV4-2 and J is TRBJ1-1; 8 bases are a match to TRBD1. The CDR3 sequence: CASSQVWLTGVDTEAFF. The CDR3 nucleotides are TGTGCCAGCAGCCAAGTCTGGTTGACAGGGGTGGACACTGAAGCTTTCTTT.